The 28 T cell receptor beta chains in this list originate from one sample, sequenced in a study of blood T cell repertoires in COVID-19. TCRdb's copy holds only in-frame clones and misses some; the assay was immunoSEQ multiplex PCR. The sample has around 150,000 clones; 65% to 90% are singletons. The sequencing input was peripheral blood. These receptors were taken from a woman aged 40 to 55 with COVID-19, enrolled during active disease.

Many counts were recorded for this clone. The rearrangement uses TRBV5-4 and TRBJ1-2, with D possibly being TRBD1 (6 bases). The CDR3 has 14 amino acids. The ends were cut back, 0 bases at V and 13 bases at J, with 19 bases in the middle. CDR1 SGHNT and CDR2 YYREEE come from the germline V gene (reference sequence). Here the CDR3 reads CASSLVEVGGRTTF. The CDR3 bases are TGTGCCAGCAGCTTGGTTGAAGTCGGGGGGCGTACCACCTTC.

The chain joins TRBV30 to TRBJ1-1; no firm D call. The CDR3 is made up of 13 amino acids. Trimming pared 1 base from V and 4 bases from J, leaving 10 bases between. From germline, CDR1 is GTSNPN and CDR2 SVGIG (reference sequence). Here the CDR3 DNA reads TGTGCCTGGAGTGGGCACCGGGGCACTGAAGCTTTCTTT. This codes for CAWSGHRGTEAFF.

CDR3 in amino acids: CASSLIRGRDEQYF. CDR3 DNA: TGCGCCAGCAGCTTGATCAGGGGTCGCGACGAGCAGTACTTC. This sequence joins TRBV5-1 and TRBJ2-7, with D possibly matching TRBD1 (6 bases). CDR1 and CDR2 from the germline V gene are SGHRS and YFSETQ. The germline V and J ends were trimmed by 1 base and 5 bases, with 13 bases remaining between them. The CDR3 is made up of 14 amino acids. Full variable domain (remainder filled in from reference TRBV5-1 and TRBJ2-7): KAGVTQTPRYLIKTRGQQVTLSCSPISGHRSVSWYQQTPGQGLQFLFEYFSETQRNKGNFPGRFSGRQFSNSRSEMNVSTLELGDSALYLCASSLIRGRDEQYFGPGTRLTVT.

The rearrangement joins TRBV3-1 (or the pseudogene TRBV3-2) to TRBJ2-1; perhaps TRBD2 as D (6 bases). Germline CDR1 and CDR2: LGHDT and YNNKEL (reference sequence). The CDR3 extends over 14 amino acids. The V end was cut by 1 base, the J end by 8 bases, with 12 bases between. CDR3 amino acids: CASSQGDGRYEQFF. CDR3 nucleotide sequence: TGTGCCAGCAGCCAAGGAGACGGGAGATATGAGCAGTTCTTC.

J is TRBJ1-5 and V is TRBV7-6; D is undetermined. Germline CDR1 SGHVS, CDR2 FNYEAQ. V lost 1 base and J 1 base, leaving 11 bases between the germline ends. The CDR3 length is 16 residues. Here the CDR3 reads CASSLERAGSNQPQHF. CDR3 bases: TGTGCCAGCAGCTTAGAACGTGCGGGGAGCAATCAGCCCCAGCATTTT.

The CDR3 sequence: CASSRQRSSYNEQFF. The DNA of the CDR3 is TGCGCCAGCAGTCGACAGCGAAGCTCCTACAATGAGCAGTTCTTC. The chain links TRBV4-1 to TRBJ2-1; D is possibly TRBD1 (5 bases). This CDR3 spans 15 amino acids. V was trimmed by 6 bases and J by 0 bases, leaving 12 bases between them. Germline CDR1 is MGHRA and CDR2 is YSYEKL.

V and J are TRBV6-2 or TRBV6-3 and TRBJ2-2, with 12 positions matching TRBD2. Germline CDR1 and CDR2: MNHEY and SVGEGT. V trimming: 5 bases; J trimming: 6 bases; junction bases outside the gene matches: 13. This CDR3 comprises 18 residues. CDR3 region: CASSGPSGGAPLSGELFF. DNA of the CDR3: TGTGCCAGCAGTGGGCCTAGCGGGGGGGCCCCGTTGTCCGGGGAGCTGTTTTTT.

The rearrangement uses TRBV4-1 and TRBJ1-2, with 9 positions matching TRBD1. V dropped 4 bases and J dropped 6; count of bases not matched to a gene: 6. This CDR3 contains 14 residues. CDR1 and CDR2 from the germline V gene are MGHRA and YSYEKL. CDR3 coding DNA: TGCGCCAGCAGCCCTCGGGACAGGGCCAATGGCTACACCTTC. This sequence encodes CASSPRDRANGYTF.

In DNA form, the CDR3 reads TGTGCCAGTAGTCCTCAGGGTACCGGGGAGCTGTTTTTT. Protein product: CASSPQGTGELFF. The gene calls are TRBV19 and TRBJ2-2, with D maybe TRBD1 (5 bases). CDR3 length: 13 residues. Germline CDR1 LNHDA, CDR2 SQIVND (reference sequence). V lost 5 bases to trimming and J lost 5 bases, with 9 bases between them.

This chain links TRBV25-1 with TRBJ1-5; no definite D call. V lost 1 base and J lost 6, with 13 bases in between. The CDR3 totals 15 residues. Germline CDR1 and CDR2: MGHDK and SYGVNS. The CDR3 coding sequence is TGTGCCAGCAGTGAATTCGGAGGTTCCGGTCAGCCCCAGCATTTT. Its translation is CASSEFGGSGQPQHF. The variable domain in full, completed from reference TRBV25-1 and TRBJ1-5, reads EADIYQTPRYLVIGTGKKITLECSQTMGHDKMYWYQQDPGMELHLIHYSYGVNSTEKGDLSSESTVSRIRTEHFPLTLESARPSHTSQYLCASSEFGGSGQPQHFGDGTRLSIL.

V gene TRBV3-1 (or the pseudogene TRBV3-2) combines with J gene TRBJ1-1, with TRBD1 as a possible D gene (6 bases). The CDR3 consists of 14 residues. V lost 5 bases and J 0 bases, leaving 10 bases between the germline ends. Germline CDR1 and CDR2: LGHDT and YNNKEL (reference sequence). The CDR3 bases are TGTGCCAGCAGCAGGGGGGGCATGAACACTGAAGCTTTCTTT. As protein: CASSRGGMNTEAFF.

The V call is TRBV2, the J call TRBJ1-1; TRBD1 aligns across 7 bases. The CDR3 is 14 residues long. The V gene end was trimmed by 5 bases and the J gene end by 3 bases; junction bases not matched to a gene: 6. The V gene's germline CDR1 is SNHLY and CDR2 FYNNEI. The CDR3 loop reads CASSTDRAHTEAFF. CDR3 DNA: TGTGCCAGCAGTACAGACAGGGCCCACACTGAAGCTTTCTTT.

This chain connects TRBV10-1 to TRBJ2-2, with D maybe TRBD1 (6 bases). Germline CDR1 WNHNN, CDR2 SYGVQD (reference sequence). V lost 8 bases to trimming and J lost 1 base, with 11 bases between them. The CDR3 is 14 amino acids. The CDR3 region has the DNA TGCGCCAGCTCCCCACAGGGGAACACCGGGGAGCTGTTTTTT. It translates to CASSPQGNTGELFF.

This rearrangement joins TRBV5-1 to TRBJ2-5; 8 positions match TRBD2. The CDR3 extends over 14 amino acids. Germline trimming cut 2 bases from V and 2 bases from J; bases unmatched to any gene: 2. Looked up from germline, CDR1 is SGHRS and CDR2 is YFSETQ. CDR3 protein: CASSFSGAQETQYF. The CDR3 DNA sequence: TGCGCCAGCAGCTTTAGCGGGGCACAAGAGACCCAGTACTTC.

The V and J genes are TRBV28 and TRBJ2-7; the match to TRBD1 covers 9 bases. J lost 5 bases, V lost 1 base, and 6 bases had no gene match. This CDR3 is built from 15 residues. The germline V gene has CDR1 MDHEN and CDR2 SYDVKM. The CDR3: CASSLLGQGLDEQYF. The DNA for the CDR3 is TGTGCCAGCAGTTTATTAGGACAGGGGCTCGACGAGCAGTACTTC.

The chain recombines TRBV6-6 with TRBJ1-2; a weak D match, TRBD1 (5 bases). The CDR3 length is 14 residues. Trimming stripped 3 bases from V and 2 bases from J, with 10 bases between. Germline loops: CDR1 MNHNY, CDR2 SVGAGI (reference sequence). CDR3 protein: CASSYSTANYGYTF. The CDR3 DNA sequence: TGTGCCAGCAGTTATTCGACAGCCAACTATGGCTACACCTTC.

This clone was found a few times. This chain links TRBV5-4 with TRBJ1-4; TRBD1 might be the D (5 bases). Germline loops: CDR1 SGHNT, CDR2 YYREEE (reference sequence). V shed 0 bases and J shed 5 bases, with 11 bases lying between them. The CDR3 runs to 15 residues. CDR3 nucleotides: TGTGCCAGCAGCTTGGGCGGGGCACGGAATGAAAAACTGTTTTTT. This gives the protein CASSLGGARNEKLFF.

This rearrangement joins TRBV30 to TRBJ1-1; D remains ambiguous. CDR3 length: 12 amino acids. Germline CDR1 GTSNPN, CDR2 SVGIG (reference sequence). V shed 3 bases and J shed 4 bases, with 9 bases lying between them. CDR3 nucleotide sequence: TGTGCCTGGAGCGGCGGCCCCACTGAAGCTTTCTTT. This translates into CAWSGGPTEAFF.

The rearrangement links TRBV20-1 to TRBJ1-2; 7 bases align to TRBD1. CDR1 and CDR2 (germline): DFQATT, SNEGSKA (reference sequence). The length of the CDR3 is 13 residues. After removal of 3 bases from V and 7 bases from J, the junction contained 8 bases not matched to a gene. DNA of the CDR3: TGCAGTGCTAGTACCCAGGGGGGCTTTGGCTACACCTTC. This gives the protein CSASTQGGFGYTF.

The chain has TRBV7-8 and TRBJ1-5; tentatively, D is TRBD1 (6 bases). CDR3 length: 16 residues. Germline CDR1 is SGHVS and CDR2 is FQNEAQ. Trimming removed 2 bases from V and 5 bases from J, with 16 bases in between. The CDR3 bases are TGTGCCAGCAGCTTAACTAGGACAGTTAGTCATCAGCCCCAGCATTTT. Translated, it gives CASSLTRTVSHQPQHF.

The chain carries TRBV25-1 and TRBJ2-3, with 8 bases fitting TRBD2. V dropped 8 bases and J dropped 4; count of bases not matched to a gene: 8. The germline gives CDR1 MGHDK, CDR2 SYGVNS. The CDR3 has 14 amino acids. The CDR3 DNA reads TGTGCCAGCTCGAGCGGGAGAGTCGCAGATACGCAGTATTTT. Protein product: CASSSGRVADTQYF.

The chain has TRBV6-5 and TRBJ1-2; the D gene is possibly TRBD1 (5 bases). With 2 bases removed from V and 4 bases from J, the gap between germline ends came to 14 bases. Germline CDR1 reads MNHEY; CDR2 reads SVGAGI. The CDR3 contains 15 residues. Written as DNA, the CDR3 is TGTGCCAGCAGTTACGGGGGGTCAGGGCCCTATGGCTACACCTTC. Translation gives CASSYGGSGPYGYTF.

The chain carries TRBV9 and TRBJ1-2, with D unclear. The V gene's germline CDR1 is SGDLS and CDR2 YYNGEE. CDR3 size: 15 residues. V was pared by 1 base and J by 6 bases, with 16 bases between. CDR3 sequence reads: CASSVSASARDGYTF. The DNA for the CDR3 is TGTGCCAGCAGCGTATCGGCATCGGCGAGGGATGGCTACACCTTC.

This rearrangement joins TRBV5-1 to TRBJ2-7; a weak D match, TRBD2 (6 bases). The CDR3 totals 13 residues. Trimming cost V 3 bases and J 3 bases, with 10 bases left between them. CDR1 is SGHRS and CDR2 is YFSETQ in the germline V gene. CDR3 sequence: CASSSSASYEQYF. DNA for the CDR3: TGCGCCAGCAGCTCTAGCGCCAGCTACGAGCAGTACTTC. The variable domain in full, completed from reference TRBV5-1 and TRBJ2-7, reads KAGVTQTPRYLIKTRGQQVTLSCSPISGHRSVSWYQQTPGQGLQFLFEYFSETQRNKGNFPGRFSGRQFSNSRSEMNVSTLELGDSALYLCASSSSASYEQYFGPGTRLTVT.

This clone has just a few counts. This sequence joins TRBV5-5 and TRBJ2-3; TRBD2 aligns across 11 bases. Germline CDR1 reads SGHKS; CDR2 reads YYEKEE (reference sequence). The CDR3 covers 17 residues. V trimming: 0 bases; J trimming: 3 bases; junction bases outside the gene matches: 6. CDR3: CASSLVLAGGSTDTQYF. For the CDR3, the DNA is TGTGCCAGCAGCTTGGTGCTAGCGGGGGGATCAACAGATACGCAGTATTTT. Looking up the rest from reference TRBV5-5 and TRBJ2-3 gives the full variable domain: DAGVTQSPTHLIKTRGQQVTLRCSPISGHKSVSWYQQVLGQGPQFIFQYYEKEERGRGNFPDRFSARQFPNYSSELNVNALLLGDSALYLCASSLVLAGGSTDTQYFGPGTRLTVL.

This clone appeared a few times. The chain joins TRBV11-2 to TRBJ2-2, with 7 bases matching TRBD2. V lost 0 bases to trimming and J lost 6 bases; unmatched junction nucleotides: 7. The CDR3 contains 16 residues. The germline CDR1 and CDR2 sequences are SGHAT and FQNNGV. CDR3 sequence: CASSLDVGGKAGELFF. The CDR3, as DNA: TGTGCCAGCAGCTTAGATGTGGGGGGGAAGGCCGGGGAGCTGTTTTTT.

The genes are TRBV6-5 and TRBJ2-1, with D hard to call. The V gene's germline CDR1 is MNHEY and CDR2 SVGAGI. Trimming shortened V by 6 bases and J by 5 bases, and 11 bases separated the two germline ends. The CDR3 runs 13 residues. The CDR3 DNA reads TGTGCCAGCAGCTCACTTGTGGACAATGAGCAGTTCTTC. Translation: CASSSLVDNEQFF.

This chain uses TRBV11-2 with TRBJ2-1, with 7 bases aligning to TRBD1. The V gene end was trimmed by 5 bases and the J gene end by 15 bases; junction bases not matched to a gene: 10. CDR1 and CDR2 (germline): SGHAT, FQNNGV. The CDR3 is 12 amino acids. DNA for the CDR3: TGTGCCAGCAGCCGCGACAGGGAGAGGGGGTTCTTC. It translates to CASSRDRERGFF. The variable domain in full, completed from reference TRBV11-2 and TRBJ2-1, reads EAGVAQSPRYKIIEKRQSVAFWCNPISGHATLYWYQQILGQGPKLLIQFQNNGVVDDSQLPKDRFSAERLKGVDSTLKIQPAKLEDSAVYLCASSRDRERGFFGPGTRLTVL.